One and the same sample provided the 19 T cell receptor beta chains below, sequenced in a study of shared clonotypes between healthy human individuals. Repertoires were generated with immunoSEQ multiplex PCR, while TCRdb's copy carries only in-frame clones and drops some. The repertoire holds 600,000 to 700,000 clones, around 73% seen once, with under 2% in the top ten. Specimen: memory CD4+ T cells sorted from blood. Regarding subset: CD45RA-negative fraction. The receptors shown here come from a woman aged 25 to 39 in good health.

The chain recombines TRBV7-9 with TRBJ1-5; D is ambiguous. CDR3 length: 14 residues. The germline V and J ends were trimmed by 2 bases and 4 bases, with 9 bases remaining between them. CDR1 is SEHNR and CDR2 is FQNEAQ in the germline V gene (reference sequence). CDR3 region: CASSLMGANQPQHF. CDR3 bases: TGTGCCAGCAGCTTAATGGGCGCGAATCAGCCCCAGCATTTT.

The chain links TRBV6-6 to TRBJ2-2; D perhaps matches TRBD1 (6 bases). Trimming stripped 2 bases from V and 0 bases from J, with 7 bases between. The CDR3 has 15 residues. The germline V gene has CDR1 MNHNY and CDR2 SVGAGI (reference sequence). The DNA of the CDR3 is TGTGCCAGCAGTTACGGGACATCGAACACCGGGGAGCTGTTTTTT. This codes for CASSYGTSNTGELFF.

Notes on this clone: The sample carries other DNA sequences with the same CDR3. The chain has TRBV7-9 and TRBJ2-2; TRBD1 matches at 8 bases. Per the germline V gene, CDR1 is SEHNR and CDR2 is FQNEAQ (reference sequence). After removal of 3 bases from V and 5 bases from J, the junction contained 2 bases not matched to a gene. This CDR3 has 14 residues. The CDR3, as DNA: TGTGCCAGCAGCTTCACAGGGGGAACCGGGGAGCTGTTTTTT. Its translation is CASSFTGGTGELFF.

CDR3: CASSSPGQGITDTQYF. CDR3 bases: TGTGCCAGCAGTTCACCCGGACAGGGAATCACAGATACGCAGTATTTT. This sequence joins TRBV28 and TRBJ2-3; 8 bases are a match to TRBD1. The J segment lost 2 bases and the V segment lost 4 bases, leaving 8 bases of the junction unmatched. Germline V gene lookup returns CDR1 MDHEN and CDR2 SYDVKM. This CDR3 comprises 16 residues. Complete variable domain (other parts from reference TRBV28 and TRBJ2-3): DVKVTQSSRYLVKRTGEKVFLECVQDMDHENMFWYRQDPGLGLRLIYFSYDVKMKEKGDIPEGYSVSREKKERFSLILESASTNQTSMYLCASSSPGQGITDTQYFGPGTRLTVL.

In this sample, this clone turned up many times. The J gene is TRBJ1-1, the V gene TRBV19; D uncertain. Germline CDR1 LNHDA, CDR2 SQIVND (reference sequence). V lost 4 bases to trimming and J lost 3 bases, with 12 bases between them. This CDR3 spans 14 amino acids. CDR3 sequence: CASSTRGGDTEAFF. In DNA, the CDR3 is TGTGCCAGTAGTACCCGAGGTGGGGACACTGAAGCTTTCTTT. The variable domain in full, with the rest retrieved from reference TRBV19 and TRBJ1-1, is DGGITQSPKYLFRKEGQNVTLSCEQNLNHDAMYWYRQDPGQGLRLIYYSQIVNDFQKGDIAEGYSVSREKKESFPLTVTSAQKNPTAFYLCASSTRGGDTEAFFGQGTRLTVV.

The gene calls are TRBV30 and TRBJ1-5; D might be TRBD1 (6 bases). The length of the CDR3 is 13 residues. Germline CDR1 and CDR2: GTSNPN and SVGIG (reference sequence). V was cut by 0 bases and J by 5 bases, with 8 bases left in between. CDR3 nucleotides: TGTGCCTGGAGTGTTGAGGGGGATCAGCCCCAGCATTTT. It yields the protein CAWSVEGDQPQHF.

Comments on this clone: The same CDR3 is also encoded by other DNA sequences in this sample. This chain joins TRBV9 and TRBJ1-1; D is unresolved. Germline V gene sequence: CDR1 SGDLS, CDR2 YYNGEE. Trimming pared 0 bases from V and 1 base from J, leaving 7 bases between. This CDR3 has 14 residues. CDR3 DNA: TGTGCCAGCAGCGTAGATACAAGGAACACTGAAGCTTTCTTT. This encodes CASSVDTRNTEAFF.

This clone has a handful of counts. The chain uses TRBV4-1 and TRBJ2-7, with 10 bases that match TRBD1. Germline lookup yields CDR1 MGHRA and CDR2 YSYEKL. The CDR3 consists of 15 residues. V was pared by 1 base and J by 5 bases, with 5 bases of the junction left unmatched. CDR3 protein: CASSQVPGQGNEQYF. CDR3 sequence (DNA): TGCGCCAGCAGCCAAGTACCGGGACAGGGGAACGAGCAGTACTTC.

The V call is TRBV19, the J call TRBJ2-1; 9 bases agree with TRBD1. Germline CDR1 and CDR2: LNHDA and SQIVND (reference sequence). This CDR3 spans 15 amino acids. The trim removed 4 bases at V and 5 bases at J, leaving 6 bases unmatched. The CDR3 spells CASSNRDRDNNEQFF. In nucleotides, the CDR3 is TGTGCCAGTAGTAACCGGGACAGGGATAACAATGAGCAGTTCTTC.

The chain employs TRBV29-1 and TRBJ1-4, with 11 bases aligning to TRBD1. In germline, CDR1 is SQVTM, CDR2 ANQGSEA. The CDR3 runs to 13 residues. V gave up 4 bases and J gave up 8 bases; unmatched junction bases: 3. The chain's CDR3 is CSVVRDRGEKLFF. Here the CDR3 DNA reads TGCAGCGTTGTCCGGGACAGGGGGGAAAAACTGTTTTTT. The variable domain in full, with the rest retrieved from reference TRBV29-1 and TRBJ1-4, is SAVISQKPSRDICQRGTSLTIQCQVDSQVTMMFWYRQQPGQSLTLIATANQGSEATYESGFVIDKFPISRPNLTFSTLTVSNMSPEDSSIYLCSVVRDRGEKLFFGSGTQLSVL.

This clone was detected only a few times. This chain uses TRBV29-1 with TRBJ2-3; D is undetermined. CDR1 and CDR2 (germline): SQVTM, ANQGSEA. Between the trimmed V and J ends, which lost 7 bases and 0 bases, there was a span of 8 bases. The CDR3 runs 12 residues. The CDR3 DNA follows: TGCAGCGGAGTAGGAAGCACAGATACGCAGTATTTT. Amino acid sequence: CSGVGSTDTQYF.

V and J are TRBV6-5 and TRBJ2-5; 8 bases are a match to TRBD1. J was trimmed by 4 bases and V by 6 bases; bases with no gene match: 4. CDR3 length: 13 residues. From germline, CDR1 is MNHEY and CDR2 SVGAGI. The CDR3, as DNA: TGTGCCAGCAGACGCCAGGGGGCAGAGACCCAGTACTTC. This translates into CASRRQGAETQYF.

Concerning this clone: The sample holds other DNA sequences that translate to the same CDR3. The gene calls are TRBV27 and TRBJ2-3; D unclear. Per germline, CDR1 MNHEY and CDR2 SMNVEV (reference sequence). There are 13 residues in the CDR3. Trimming removed 3 bases at V and 1 base at J, with 5 bases between. The chain's CDR3 is CASSFLGTDTQYF. CDR3 nucleotides: TGTGCCAGCAGTTTCCTAGGCACAGATACGCAGTATTTT.

V is TRBV28 and J is TRBJ2-3, with unresolved D. Trimming shortened V by 6 bases and J by 3 bases, and 16 bases separated the two germline ends. The CDR3 loop spans 15 amino acids. CDR1 and CDR2 (germline): MDHEN, SYDVKM. The CDR3 DNA reads TGTGCCAGCAGACCCCGGGTCCTGCGGACAGATACGCAGTATTTT. This encodes CASRPRVLRTDTQYF.

This clone was counted between two and nine times. The rearrangement joins TRBV30 to TRBJ2-3; D unclear. Germline CDR1 GTSNPN, CDR2 SVGIG (reference sequence). The CDR3 runs 16 residues. V lost 0 bases and J lost 4, with 17 bases in between. This chain's CDR3 is CAWSVLAAPRADTQYF. CDR3 bases: TGTGCCTGGAGTGTACTGGCTGCCCCACGGGCAGATACGCAGTATTTT.

This chain uses TRBV5-8 with TRBJ1-1; D not certain. CDR1 is SGHTS, CDR2 YDEGEE, per germline. The CDR3 is made up of 12 amino acids. Trimming pared 2 bases from V and 7 bases from J, leaving 9 bases between. The chain's CDR3 is CASSLSRIEAFF. The CDR3 DNA reads as TGTGCCAGCAGCTTAAGCCGGATTGAAGCTTTCTTT.

The chain joins TRBV18 to TRBJ1-2, with D hard to call. The CDR3 runs to 14 residues. CDR1 and CDR2 (germline): KGHSH, LQKENI. Trimming removed 3 bases at V and 1 base at J, with 9 bases between. CDR3 DNA sequence: TGTGCCAGCTCACCCGCCAACCTTAACTATGGCTACACCTTC. It encodes CASSPANLNYGYTF.

The chain couples TRBV19 to TRBJ2-1, with 12 bases lining up with TRBD2. Germline CDR1 is LNHDA and CDR2 is SQIVND (reference sequence). The CDR3 is 15 amino acids. The V gene end was trimmed by 8 bases and the J gene end by 7 bases; junction bases not matched to a gene: 9. CDR3 sequence: CASSSGRALGNEQFF. The CDR3 DNA is TGTGCCAGTTCTAGCGGGAGGGCCCTCGGTAATGAGCAGTTCTTC.

CDR3 sequence reads: CASAGLAGAGTDTQYF. DNA of the CDR3: TGTGCCAGCGCCGGACTAGCGGGAGCGGGGACAGATACGCAGTATTTT. This chain links TRBV25-1 with TRBJ2-3; TRBD2 matches 13 bases. The germline V gene has CDR1 MGHDK and CDR2 SYGVNS. The CDR3 runs 16 residues. V lost 8 bases, J lost 3 bases, and 8 bases stayed unmatched. The full variable domain, its missing parts supplied by reference TRBV25-1 and TRBJ2-3, is EADIYQTPRYLVIGTGKKITLECSQTMGHDKMYWYQQDPGMELHLIHYSYGVNSTEKGDLSSESTVSRIRTEHFPLTLESARPSHTSQYLCASAGLAGAGTDTQYFGPGTRLTVL.